This section outlines one T cell receptor (beta chain) sequence together with its context. V gave up 5 bases and J gave up 5 bases, with 16 bases separating them. Germline CDR1 reads SQVTM; CDR2 reads ANQGSEA. The CDR3 spans 14 residues. These data come from a study of blood T cell repertoires in COVID-19. TCRdb keeps only in-frame clones here, not all; method: immunoSEQ multiplex PCR. The profile covers 230,000 or so clones, with roughly 84% appearing a single time and around 4% taken by the ten largest. The sample taken for sequencing was peripheral blood. The chain uses TRBV29-1 and TRBJ1-5; D is perhaps TRBD1 (5 bases). This TCR derives from a man between 50 and 59 years old with active or convalescent COVID-19. This CDR3 is CSVWGGIRDQPQHF. The CDR3 nucleotides are TGCAGCGTTTGGGGGGGAATACGAGATCAGCCCCAGCATTTT. Full variable domain (remainder filled in from reference TRBV29-1 and TRBJ1-5): SAVISQKPSRDICQRGTSLTIQCQVDSQVTMMFWYRQQPGQSLTLIATANQGSEATYESGFVIDKFPISRPNLTFSTLTVSNMSPEDSSIYLCSVWGGIRDQPQHFGDGTRLSIL.